A single sample is the source of the 32 T cell receptor beta chains below, sequenced in a study of T cell repertoires in aging, cancer and after chemotherapy. Peripheral blood genomic DNA, not sorted cells or RNA, was the template. TRB rearrangements spanning V, D and J were amplified using mixed TRB-A/B primers. TCRdb re-called the multiplex PCR reads through MiXCR, storing one row per CDR3 protein. The data show some 7,700 distinct CDR3 sequences, roughly half seen once. Sequencing was done on a sample of blood. Every receptor here comes from a human donor with a solid tumor.

This rearrangement joins TRBV7-9 to TRBJ1-1, with D perhaps TRBD1 (5 bases). Trimming cost V 3 bases and J 4 bases, with 12 bases left between them. The CDR3 covers 14 residues. Germline CDR1 is SEHNR and CDR2 is FQNEAQ (reference sequence). CDR3 in amino acids: CASSFQDGGTEAFF. The CDR3 DNA follows: TGTGCCAGCAGCTTTCAGGACGGGGGCACTGAAGCTTTCTTT. The variable domain in full, completed from reference TRBV7-9 and TRBJ1-1, reads DTGVSQNPRHKITKRGQNVTFRCDPISEHNRLYWYRQTLGQGPEFLTYFQNEAQLEKSRLLSDRFSAERPKGSFSTLEIQRTEQGDSAMYLCASSFQDGGTEAFFGQGTRLTVV.

CDR3 sequence reads: CSARSYLSFEQFF. The CDR3 coding sequence is TGCAGTGCTAGGAGTTACCTCTCCTTTGAGCAGTTCTTC. The chain employs TRBV20-1 and TRBJ2-1, with D unresolved. The CDR3 runs 13 residues. Germline assignment: CDR1 DFQATT and CDR2 SNEGSKA (reference sequence). Trimming left V 3 bases short and J 9 bases short, with 15 bases between.

This clonotype was observed a few times. J is TRBJ2-2 and V is TRBV7-3, with D perhaps TRBD2 (5 bases). There are 13 residues in the CDR3. Trimming left V 5 bases short and J 2 bases short, with 6 bases between. Germline V gene sequence: CDR1 SGHTA, CDR2 FQGTGA. The CDR3 loop is CASSGSNTGELFF. Here the CDR3 DNA reads TGTGCCAGCAGCGGGAGTAACACCGGGGAGCTGTTTTTT.

The table lists this clonotype with a few counts. V is TRBV12-3 or TRBV12-4 and J is TRBJ1-1; D is perhaps TRBD1 (6 bases). The CDR3 extends over 13 amino acids. V lost 4 bases and J 7 bases, leaving 13 bases between the germline ends. In DNA form, the CDR3 reads TGTGCCAGCAGTTGGACTGACAGGATTGAAGCTTTCTTT. This gives the protein CASSWTDRIEAFF.

The V gene is TRBV7-2, the J gene TRBJ2-3, with 7 bases that match TRBD2. Germline V gene lookup returns CDR1 SGHTA and CDR2 FQGNSA. The CDR3 is 15 residues long. V gave up 0 bases and J gave up 5 bases; unmatched junction bases: 5. The CDR3 is CASSLAGGPVDTQYF. CDR3 nucleotides: TGTGCCAGCAGCTTAGCGGGAGGGCCGGTAGATACGCAGTATTTT.

The chain joins TRBV18 to TRBJ2-3, with D uncertain. Germline CDR1 is KGHSH and CDR2 is LQKENI. This CDR3 comprises 14 residues. V was pared by 1 base and J by 3 bases, with 8 bases between. The CDR3 reads CASSPQRRTDTQYF. CDR3 nucleotide sequence: TGTGCCAGCTCACCACAGAGACGTACAGATACGCAGTATTTT.

This clonotype was seen more than once but under ten times. V usage is TRBV20-1 and J usage is TRBJ2-1; perhaps D is TRBD1 or TRBD2 (5 bases each). V lost 5 bases and J lost 5, with 13 bases in between. This CDR3 is 13 amino acids long. Per the germline V gene, CDR1 is DFQATT and CDR2 is SNEGSKA (reference sequence). The CDR3 loop reads CSAVLGEHNEQFF. The DNA of the CDR3 is TGCAGTGCTGTCTTGGGGGAGCACAATGAGCAGTTCTTC.

In this sample, this clonotype turned up a few times. The chain couples TRBV7-9 to TRBJ2-3; the match to TRBD1 covers 10 bases. Germline V gene data show CDR1 as SEHNR and CDR2 as FQNEAQ (reference sequence). V lost 5 bases and J lost 1; bases outside the gene matches: 3. The CDR3 spans 15 residues. In DNA, the CDR3 is TGTGCCAGCAGCATCGGGACAGGGGGCACAGATACGCAGTATTTT. This translates into CASSIGTGGTDTQYF. Full variable domain (outside the CDR3, taken from reference TRBV7-9 and TRBJ2-3): DTGVSQNPRHKITKRGQNVTFRCDPISEHNRLYWYRQTLGQGPEFLTYFQNEAQLEKSRLLSDRFSAERPKGSFSTLEIQRTEQGDSAMYLCASSIGTGGTDTQYFGPGTRLTVL.

This rearrangement joins TRBV6-6 to TRBJ1-6; no clear D gene. CDR1 is MNHNY and CDR2 is SVGAGI in the germline V gene (reference sequence). CDR3 length equals 17 residues. V was pared by 5 bases and J by 0 bases, with 14 bases between. In nucleotides, the CDR3 is TGTGCCAGCAGTAACCGGGGTTCGAGCTCCTATAATTCACCCCTCCACTTT. It codes for CASSNRGSSSYNSPLHF.

V gene TRBV6-1 combines with J gene TRBJ1-5, with D tentatively TRBD1 (5 bases). V was cut by 11 bases and J by 3 bases, with 17 bases left in between. The CDR3 spans 14 residues. CDR1 MNHNS and CDR2 SASEGT come from the germline V gene. In DNA, the CDR3 is TGTGCCCTATCTAGGGAAGGGGTCAATCAGCCCCAGCATTTT. Encoded protein: CALSREGVNQPQHF.

This clonotype was counted between two and nine times. V is TRBV20-1 and J is TRBJ1-5; D unresolved. CDR3 length: 12 residues. Looked up from germline, CDR1 is DFQATT and CDR2 is SNEGSKA (reference sequence). V lost 3 bases and J lost 4, with 7 bases in between. The CDR3 bases are TGCAGTGCTAGGTGGGGAAATCAGCCCCAGCATTTT. Translating it yields CSARWGNQPQHF.

The V call is TRBV19, the J call TRBJ2-1; TRBD1 aligns across 8 bases. The V segment lost 7 bases and the J segment 7 bases; nucleotides outside the gene matches: 12. The V gene's germline CDR1 is LNHDA and CDR2 SQIVND (reference sequence). CDR3 length equals 15 residues. The CDR3 protein is CASNPTGVRGNEQFF. CDR3 nucleotide sequence: TGTGCCAGTAACCCGACAGGGGTCCGCGGAAATGAGCAGTTCTTC. The full variable domain, completed using reference TRBV19 and TRBJ2-1, is DGGITQSPKYLFRKEGQNVTLSCEQNLNHDAMYWYRQDPGQGLRLIYYSQIVNDFQKGDIAEGYSVSREKKESFPLTVTSAQKNPTAFYLCASNPTGVRGNEQFFGPGTRLTVL.

The chain combines TRBV2 with TRBJ2-6; D is unresolved. CDR1 SNHLY and CDR2 FYNNEI come from the germline V gene. With 7 bases removed from V and 0 bases from J, the gap between germline ends came to 7 bases. There are 14 residues in the CDR3. CDR3 coding DNA: TGTGCCAGCATGACGGACTCTGGGGCCAACGTCCTGACTTTC. Encoded protein: CASMTDSGANVLTF.

The chain couples TRBV7-2 to TRBJ2-3, with no clear D. The germline V gene encodes CDR1 SGHTA and CDR2 FQGNSA. Trimming cost V 2 bases and J 6 bases, with 12 bases left between them. This CDR3 has 14 residues. The CDR3 DNA reads as TGTGCCAGCAGCTTAAACTTACTGGGGGATACGCAGTATTTT. Residues: CASSLNLLGDTQYF.

This chain joins TRBV20-1 and TRBJ2-7; TRBD2 aligns across 7 bases. The trim removed 2 bases at V and 8 bases at J, leaving 12 bases unmatched. The V gene's germline CDR1 is DFQATT and CDR2 SNEGSKA (reference sequence). This CDR3 has 14 residues. The CDR3 here is CSARLSATSLKQYF. Here the CDR3 DNA reads TGCAGTGCTAGACTATCCGCGACTAGCTTGAAGCAGTACTTC.

The V call is TRBV5-6, the J call TRBJ2-7; 11 bases are a match to TRBD2. The J segment lost 4 bases and the V segment lost 2 bases, leaving 8 bases of the junction unmatched. CDR1 is SGHDT, CDR2 YYEEEE, per germline. There are 16 residues in the CDR3. This CDR3 reads CASSFRSTSGAYEQYF. CDR3 nucleotide sequence: TGTGCCAGCAGCTTTAGGTCGACTAGCGGGGCTTACGAGCAGTACTTC.

The genes are TRBV12-3 or TRBV12-4 and TRBJ2-7, with D possibly being TRBD2 (5 bases). Deletions cut 4 bases from V and 5 bases from J, with 12 bases between. The CDR3 runs 13 residues. The CDR3 protein is CASSSGGGNEQYF. The CDR3 DNA is TGTGCCAGCAGTTCCGGCGGAGGCAACGAGCAGTACTTC.

V and J are TRBV27 and TRBJ1-4; D is perhaps TRBD1 (5 bases). CDR1 is MNHEY and CDR2 is SMNVEV in the germline V gene (reference sequence). Trimming left V 5 bases short and J 8 bases short, with 15 bases between. The CDR3 is 14 residues long. The CDR3: CASSPGRGGEKLFF. CDR3 sequence (DNA): TGTGCCAGCAGTCCAGGGAGGGGAGGGGAAAAACTGTTTTTT.

This clonotype was seen a few times. The V gene is TRBV14, the J gene TRBJ1-1; D is perhaps TRBD1 (6 bases). Trimming took off 4 bases at V and 4 bases at J, with 10 bases between the two ends. Looked up from germline, CDR1 is SGHDN and CDR2 is FVKESK. CDR3 length: 13 residues. The CDR3 loop reads CASSPGGGTEAFF. The CDR3 nucleotides read TGTGCCAGCAGCCCTGGGGGCGGCACTGAAGCTTTCTTT.

The V gene is TRBV5-6, the J gene TRBJ1-1, with D perhaps TRBD1 (6 bases). From germline, CDR1 is SGHDT and CDR2 YYEEEE. Trimming took 4 bases from V and 7 from J, leaving 11 bases between them. This CDR3 contains 12 residues. As DNA, the CDR3 is TGTGCCAGCAGCCTGGGACAAATTGAAGCTTTCTTT. This codes for CASSLGQIEAFF. Looking up the rest from reference TRBV5-6 and TRBJ1-1 gives the full variable domain: DAGVTQSPTHLIKTRGQQVTLRCSPKSGHDTVSWYQQALGQGPQFIFQYYEEEERQRGNFPDRFSGHQFPNYSSELNVNALLLGDSALYLCASSLGQIEAFFGQGTRLTVV.

The genes are TRBV5-1 and TRBJ2-1, with 7 bases fitting TRBD1. The DNA end is more similar to TRBJ2-5, so the J call may be wrong. Germline assignment: CDR1 SGHRS and CDR2 YFSETQ. The CDR3 contains 14 residues. The CDR3 DNA reads as TGCGCCAGCAGCCTAGGGGGCCTGAGGGAGACCCAGTACTTC. Its translation is CASSLGGLRETQYF.

The chain uses TRBV7-9 and TRBJ1-5; D call uncertain. The length of the CDR3 is 14 residues. Germline CDR1 SEHNR, CDR2 FQNEAQ (reference sequence). Trimming stripped 1 base from V and 3 bases from J, with 7 bases between. The DNA of the CDR3 is TGTGCCAGCAGCTTAGGTATAGTCAATCAGCCCCAGCATTTT. Its translation: CASSLGIVNQPQHF.

The chain combines TRBV18 with TRBJ1-1; 11 positions agree with TRBD1. The CDR3 is made up of 13 amino acids. Germline V lookup: CDR1 KGHSH, CDR2 LQKENI. CDR3 amino acids: CSFSGTGGTEAFF. CDR3 coding DNA: TGTTCTTTTTCCGGGACAGGGGGCACTGAAGCTTTCTTT.

This chain links TRBV19 with TRBJ2-7; D is uncertain. Germline V gene sequence: CDR1 LNHDA, CDR2 SQIVND (reference sequence). Trimming pared 6 bases from V and 3 bases from J, leaving 6 bases between. This CDR3 has 11 residues. CDR3 region: CASSDHYEQYF. CDR3 nucleotides: TGTGCCAGTAGCGACCACTACGAGCAGTACTTC.

The chain has TRBV18 and TRBJ1-1, with 10 bases matching TRBD1. The junction had 6 bases not matched to a gene; V was cut back by 6 bases and J by 5 bases. CDR3 length: 14 amino acids. CDR1 is KGHSH and CDR2 is LQKENI in the germline V gene. CDR3 nucleotide sequence: TGTGCCAGCTCCCGGGACAGGGGCGGTACTGAAGCTTTCTTT. It yields the protein CASSRDRGGTEAFF.

The chain uses TRBV11-2 and TRBJ1-1; 10 nucleotides agree with TRBD1. The CDR3 has 14 amino acids. Trimming took 3 bases from V and 11 from J; bases not matched to a gene: 9. Per the germline V gene, CDR1 is SGHAT and CDR2 is FQNNGV. CDR3: CASSFGDRGWMAFF. The CDR3 DNA reads as TGTGCCAGCAGCTTTGGGGACAGGGGATGGATGGCTTTCTTT.

The chain couples TRBV7-9 to TRBJ1-5; D unclear. The CDR3 contains 13 residues. Germline-derived CDR1 and CDR2 are SEHNR and FQNEAQ (reference sequence). V was clipped by 1 base and J by 4 bases, with 5 bases between them. The CDR3 loop reads CASSLGFNQPQHF. In DNA, the CDR3 is TGTGCCAGCAGCTTAGGGTTTAATCAGCCCCAGCATTTT.

This clonotype was seen only a few times. The V and J genes are TRBV6-5 and TRBJ1-1; D is perhaps TRBD1 (5 bases). This CDR3 comprises 13 residues. V lost 7 bases, J lost 4 bases, and 13 bases lay in between. Germline assignment: CDR1 MNHEY and CDR2 SVGAGI. The CDR3 nucleotides read TGTGCCAGCAACCCCGGTAGGGGCACTGAAGCTTTCTTT. This sequence encodes CASNPGRGTEAFF.

The chain couples TRBV7-2 to TRBJ2-7; either TRBD1 or TRBD2 may fit D (5 bases each). CDR3 length: 13 residues. The V gene's germline CDR1 is SGHTA and CDR2 FQGNSA. Deletions cut 1 base from V and 7 bases from J, with 11 bases between. The CDR3 sequence is CASSLEGLAEQYF. The CDR3 coding sequence is TGTGCCAGCAGCTTAGAGGGGCTAGCTGAGCAGTACTTC.

The table lists this clonotype with a few counts. The gene calls are TRBV7-3 and TRBJ1-2; 9 bases agree with TRBD1. This CDR3 has 14 amino acids. Losses at the gene ends were 5 bases for V and 8 bases for J; bases not matched to a gene: 9. Germline CDR1 reads SGHTA; CDR2 reads FQGTGA. Written as DNA, the CDR3 is TGTGCCAGCAGCCCGAACACAGGGGGCCGCGGCTACACCTTC. Translation: CASSPNTGGRGYTF.

The chain joins TRBV20-1 to TRBJ2-7, with 8 bases matching TRBD2. CDR3 size: 12 residues. Germline V gene data show CDR1 as DFQATT and CDR2 as SNEGSKA (reference sequence). J gave up 7 bases and V 5 bases, and 7 bases lay outside the gene matches. The CDR3 bases are TGCAGTGCTTCGGGGACTAGTGAGGAGCAGTACTTC. The encoded protein is CSASGTSEEQYF.

This clonotype occurred once. A read error may account for a junction end that differs from germline. The chain recombines TRBV7-2 with TRBJ2-7, with D possibly being TRBD2 (5 bases). Germline loops: CDR1 SGHTA, CDR2 FQGNSA. CDR3 length: 13 amino acids. CDR3 loop: CASSQALGEEQYF. The DNA for the CDR3 is TGTGCTAGCAGCCAGGCACTAGGAGAAGAGCAGTACTTC.